The following is a T cell receptor (beta chain) sequence with its context. Based on its abundance in the sample, this clone is large (0.1 to 1%). Its antigen remains unidentified. The sample holds no much larger clone one base away, and base qualities are not on file. This sample was taken from a study of OX40 agonist ivuxolimab in advanced cancers. Regarding the research as a whole: Ivuxolimab was a fully human IgG2 agonistic monoclonal antibody targeting the costimulatory receptor OX40 (CD134). Intravenous ivuxolimab was administered to patients every 2 weeks at six dose levels: 0.01, 0.1, 0.3, 1.5, 3 and 10 mg/kg. Among the 50 to 55 dose-escalation patients, some 20 had hepatocellular carcinoma, approximately 15 melanoma, 9 renal cell carcinoma and 9 head and neck cancer. The dose-escalation cohort was almost 85% male with a mean age of around 62 years, ranging from about 20 to 85. Prior anti-PD-1, anti-PD-L1 or anti-CTLA-4 therapy was permitted, and approximately 42% of dose-escalation patients had received checkpoint inhibitors. Three dose-escalation patients achieved partial responses, one with hepatocellular carcinoma and two with cutaneous melanoma. Peripheral TCRbeta sequencing was intended to test whether TCR sequence diversity was altered and clonal T-cell expansion was caused by ivuxolimab. The monotherapy dose-escalation portion (N of about 50 patients) of the phase I ivuxolimab trial is reported in the paper. Results the study describes overall, beyond this receptor: After ivuxolimab, more expanded clones were found on average in CD8+ T cells than in CD4+ T cells. The antigen specificity of the clonally expanded peripheral T cells was not determined. Low levels of normalized T-cell clonal expansion were also shown by some nonresponding patients. At doses of 0.1 to 3.0 mg/kg, clonal expansion of both CD4+ and CD8+ blood T cells was observed from baseline to week 6. In the 0.1-3.0 mg/kg groups, partial responders were among the patients with the lowest normalized peripheral clonal expansion, particularly in CD8+ T cells.

Genomic DNA was isolated from the sorted cells so that the TCRbeta CDR3 region could be sequenced. TCRbeta CDR3 regions were sequenced using the immunoSEQ Assay. TCRdb took over this immuneACCESS table, retaining in-frame rearrangements with V and J assigned. Such tables are incomplete; in checked studies, under half of the missing clones stem from an unresolved V gene, and the remainder is unexplained. The sample has 7,500 to 10,000 clones on record, approximately 71% of them singletons. Together, the top ten hold approximately 48% of the sample. The trial excluded patients who had a history of autoimmune disease or were on systemic immunosuppression. Peripheral blood for TCR sequencing was drawn from every dose cohort at baseline, at cycle 4 day 1 and at cycle 7 day 1. The samples were taken from a phase I, first-in-human, multicenter, open-label dose-escalation trial of ivuxolimab. Adults with locally advanced or metastatic melanoma, renal cell, hepatocellular, or head and neck squamous cell carcinoma were enrolled in the trial. Before TCR sequencing, CD4+ and CD8+ T cells were separately sorted from peripheral blood.

The CDR1 and CDR2 encoded by the germline V gene (reference sequence) are PRHDT and FYEKMQ. Counted from cysteine to phenylalanine, this CDR3 has 16 amino acids. The kept DNA is CDR3 alone, 48 bases in frame from the first base. For this chain, trimming is 5 bases at the V end and 4 bases at the J end, and the number of junction bases without a gene match is 10. The specimen was CD4+ or CD8+ T cells sorted from blood, collected in a trial of the OX40 agonist ivuxolimab. The receptor was derived from an adult with an advanced solid tumor such as melanoma, head and neck, liver or kidney cancer. The sequence is built from TRBV13 and TRBJ2-1; 8 nucleotides in the junction match TRBD2. The nucleotide sequence reads TGTGCCAGCAGCGCCTTCTCGGGGGGGCCTTACAATGAGCAGTTCTTC. The translation is CASSAFSGGPYNEQFF.